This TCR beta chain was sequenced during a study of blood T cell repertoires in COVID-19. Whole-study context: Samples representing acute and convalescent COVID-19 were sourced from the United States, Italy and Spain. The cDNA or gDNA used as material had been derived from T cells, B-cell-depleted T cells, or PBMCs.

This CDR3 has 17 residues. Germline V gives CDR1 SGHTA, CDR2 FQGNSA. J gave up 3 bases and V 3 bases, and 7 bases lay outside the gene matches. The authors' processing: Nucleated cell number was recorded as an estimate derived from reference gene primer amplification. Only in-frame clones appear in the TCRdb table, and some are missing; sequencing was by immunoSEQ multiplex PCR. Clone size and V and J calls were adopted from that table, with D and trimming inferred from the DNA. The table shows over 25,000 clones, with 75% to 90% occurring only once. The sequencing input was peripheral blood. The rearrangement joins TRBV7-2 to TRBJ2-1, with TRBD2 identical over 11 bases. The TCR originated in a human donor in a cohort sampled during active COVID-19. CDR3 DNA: TGTGCCAGCAGCTTTGGACTAGCGGGTGCGATCTACAATGAGCAGTTCTTC. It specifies CASSFGLAGAIYNEQFF.